This is a list of T cell receptor beta chains from one sample in a study of vaccination and CD4 T cells after COVID-19. Their target antigens are unknown. TCRdb reprocessed the PCR reads via MiXCR and lists one record per CDR3 protein. The table includes under 30,000 distinct CDR3 sequences, about two fifths detected once. Specimen: CD4+ T cells from blood, cultured in vitro, collected about 7 months after SARS-CoV-2 vaccination. Receptors originate from a human donor who had recovered from COVID-19. Both conserved end residues are part of each CDR3. The D gene is left open where the match is weak. Only part of the rows carry a size: once, few, many, or a class if the clone is expanded.

j_call	v_call	d_call	clone_size	cdr3_aa	cdr3_nt
TRBJ2-5	TRBV7-3	.	few	CASSLTSGEAQYF	TGTGCCAGCAGCTTAACTAGCGGAGAGGCCCAGTACTTC
TRBJ2-1	TRBV20-1	.	.	CSARGKTATDEQFF	TGCAGTGCTAGAGGTAAGACAGCGACGGATGAGCAGTTCTTC
TRBJ2-1	TRBV6-1	TRBD1	.	CASSESSGGQGLRNEQFF	TGTGCCAGCAGTGAAAGTTCAGGGGGACAGGGTCTACGGAATGAGCAGTTCTTC
TRBJ2-7	TRBV27	.	once	CASPGPGGSLYEQYF	TGTGCCAGCCCCGGGCCGGGCGGAAGCCTCTACGAGCAGTACTTC
TRBJ2-3	TRBV20-1	.	.	CSARDGTSTDTQYF	TGCAGTGCTAGAGATGGGACGAGCACAGATACGCAGTATTTT
TRBJ2-7	TRBV7-2	TRBD2	.	CASSLLDGRALDEQYF	TGTGCCAGCAGCTTATTAGACGGGAGGGCCCTGGACGAGCAGTACTTC
TRBJ2-2	TRBV27	.	.	CASSPRGQKAGELFF	TGTGCCAGCAGCCCACGGGGACAAAAGGCTGGGGAGCTGTTTTTT
TRBJ1-6	TRBV20-1	.	.	CSAPDRLYNSPLHF	TGCAGTGCTCCAGACCGGTTATATAATTCACCCCTCCACTTT
TRBJ2-7	TRBV10-3	TRBD2	.	CAISERGGASGAYEQYF	TGTGCCATCAGTGAGAGGGGTGGGGCTAGCGGAGCCTACGAGCAGTACTTC
TRBJ1-5	TRBV7-9	.	.	CASSLDGHGRNQPQHF	TGTGCCAGCAGCTTAGACGGACACGGGAGGAATCAGCCCCAGCATTTT
TRBJ1-5	TRBV20-1	TRBD1	few	CSALQGWDQPQHF	TGCAGTGCTTTACAGGGGTGGGATCAGCCCCAGCATTTT
TRBJ2-3	TRBV7-2	.	once	CASSFPDTQYF	TGTGCCAGCAGCTTTCCAGATACGCAGTATTTT
TRBJ1-2	TRBV20-1	.	few	CSARDQNGNYGYTF	TGCAGTGCTAGAGATCAGAACGGTAACTATGGCTACACCTTC
TRBJ2-2	TRBV7-2	.	.	CASNWIPNTGELFF	TGTGCCAGCAACTGGATCCCCAACACCGGGGAGCTGTTTTTT
TRBJ2-1	TRBV20-1	TRBD2	few	CSARASLAGRVNEQFF	TGCAGTGCTAGAGCTTCACTAGCGGGGAGGGTCAATGAGCAGTTCTTC
TRBJ1-1	TRBV28	.	.	CASRRGGLGTEAFF	TGTGCCAGCAGGAGGGGGGGGTTGGGCACTGAAGCTTTCTTT
TRBJ1-6	TRBV7-2	.	.	CASSFITGTLHF	TGTGCCAGCAGTTTCATCACGGGCACCCTCCACTTT
TRBJ1-1	TRBV27	.	.	CASSFGWAGENTEAFF	TGTGCCAGCAGTTTCGGATGGGCAGGGGAGAACACTGAAGCTTTCTTT
TRBJ1-5	TRBV6-1	TRBD1	.	CASRPGQGYNQPQHF	TGTGCCAGCAGACCGGGACAGGGCTACAATCAGCCCCAGCATTTT
TRBJ2-1	TRBV19	.	.	CASSTIGGATNEQFF	TGTGCCAGTAGTACGATTGGGGGGGCGACCAATGAGCAGTTCTTC
TRBJ2-7	TRBV19	TRBD1	few	CASSIGTGYPYEQYF	TGTGCCAGTAGTATCGGGACAGGGTACCCCTACGAGCAGTACTTC
TRBJ2-5	TRBV20-1	.	few	CSAHHRSTGETQYF	TGCAGTGCGCACCACAGGTCTACAGGAGAGACCCAGTACTTC
TRBJ2-5	TRBV28	.	few	CASSLFRGETQYF	TGTGCCAGCAGTTTATTTAGAGGGGAGACCCAGTACTTC
TRBJ2-1	TRBV20-1	TRBD2	.	CSAKTGTSGYNEQFF	TGCAGTGCGAAAACCGGGACTAGCGGATACAATGAGCAGTTCTTC
TRBJ1-5	TRBV27	.	few	CASSSVNQPQHF	TGTGCCAGCAGCTCTGTCAATCAGCCCCAGCATTTT
TRBJ2-3	TRBV27	.	.	CASSSHSTQYF	TGTGCCAGCAGTTCCCACTCTACGCAGTATTTT
TRBJ2-7	TRBV2	.	.	CASSDGKGDYEQYF	TGTGCCAGCAGTGACGGGAAGGGGGATTACGAGCAGTACTTC
TRBJ1-5	TRBV12-3/TRBV12-4	.	.	CASSPYSNQPQHF	TGTGCCAGCAGTCCTTATAGCAATCAGCCCCAGCATTTT
TRBJ2-7	TRBV7-2	.	few	CASSSSGWEQYF	TGTGCCAGCAGCTCCTCCGGGTGGGAGCAGTACTTC
TRBJ2-3	TRBV20-1	TRBD2	.	CSASSPPGLAEDTQYF	TGCAGTGCCAGTTCCCCCCCGGGACTAGCAGAAGATACGCAGTATTTT
TRBJ2-5	TRBV29-1	TRBD2	.	CSVVSGLAETQYF	TGCAGCGTTGTATCGGGACTAGCGGAGACCCAGTACTTC
TRBJ2-7	TRBV20-1	.	.	CSAAKILAWEQYF	TGCAGTGCAGCAAAAATTCTAGCGTGGGAGCAGTACTTC
TRBJ1-1	TRBV20-1	.	.	CSARPYTEAFF	TGCAGTGCGAGACCGTACACTGAAGCTTTCTTT
TRBJ2-5	TRBV6-1	.	.	CASSDVGGSQETQYF	TGTGCCAGCAGTGACGTCGGTGGTAGTCAGGAGACCCAGTACTTC
TRBJ2-4	TRBV20-1	.	.	CSTSPPGNIQYF	TGCAGTACAAGCCCACCGGGTAACATTCAGTACTTC
TRBJ2-3	TRBV20-1	.	few	CSAVSGERADTQYF	TGCAGTGCCGTCAGCGGTGAGAGGGCAGATACGCAGTATTTT
TRBJ2-7	TRBV20-1	.	.	CSALSSYEQYF	TGCAGTGCTCTGAGCTCCTACGAGCAGTACTTC
TRBJ2-1	TRBV10-3	TRBD2	.	CAISGRTSGGYNEQFF	TGTGCCATCAGTGGCAGGACTAGCGGAGGTTATAATGAGCAGTTCTTC
TRBJ2-7	TRBV7-9	TRBD2	.	CASSRGLAGANEQYF	TGTGCCAGCAGCCGGGGACTAGCGGGTGCGAACGAGCAGTACTTC
TRBJ2-1	TRBV7-9	TRBD2	once	CASSLAIAGGPDEFF	TGTGCCAGCAGCTTAGCTATAGCGGGAGGGCCTGATGAGTTCTTC
TRBJ2-5	TRBV6-1	TRBD2	few	CASRGTTQETQYF	TGTGCCAGCAGGGGGACTACCCAAGAGACCCAGTACTTC
TRBJ2-7	TRBV20-1	TRBD1	.	CSADPGTGGYEQYF	TGCAGTGCGGACCCCGGGACAGGGGGCTACGAGCAGTACTTC
TRBJ1-3	TRBV28	.	.	CASTRPGYGNTIYF	TGTGCCAGCACCAGACCAGGCTATGGAAACACCATATATTTT
TRBJ1-1	TRBV28	.	.	CASSFRSRAEAFF	TGTGCCAGCAGTTTCAGAAGCCGGGCCGAAGCTTTCTTT
TRBJ2-3	TRBV4-2	.	few	CASSQAGPGEADTQYF	TGTGCCAGCAGCCAAGCTGGTCCAGGGGAGGCAGATACGCAGTATTTT
TRBJ2-6	TRBV20-1	TRBD1	.	CSAREREGQGAGRANVLTF	TGCAGTGCTAGAGAACGGGAGGGACAGGGGGCTGGTAGGGCCAACGTCCTGACTTTC
TRBJ2-3	TRBV6-5	TRBD2	.	CASSFKTSGSVADTQYF	TGTGCCAGCAGTTTCAAGACTAGCGGGAGTGTTGCAGATACGCAGTATTTT
TRBJ2-7	TRBV28	.	.	CANSLSPSGREQYF	TGTGCCAACAGTTTATCTCCCAGCGGCAGGGAGCAGTACTTC
TRBJ1-2	TRBV7-2	.	.	CASSPGYGYTF	TGTGCCAGCAGCCCTGGATATGGCTACACCTTC
TRBJ1-1	TRBV28	.	.	CASLMAGYMNTEAFF	TGTGCCAGCCTGATGGCAGGCTACATGAACACTGAAGCTTTCTTT
TRBJ2-3	TRBV27	TRBD2	.	CASSPGTSGRFGPDTQYF	TGTGCCAGCAGTCCCGGGACTAGCGGGAGATTTGGCCCAGATACGCAGTATTTT
TRBJ2-5	TRBV7-2	.	few	CASSLGPDGWTQYF	TGTGCCAGCAGCTTAGGCCCAGATGGATGGACCCAGTACTTC
TRBJ1-2	TRBV15	TRBD1	few	CATSKQGARGYTF	TGTGCCACCAGCAAACAGGGGGCGAGGGGCTACACCTTC
TRBJ1-5	TRBV20-1	.	medium-sized	CSARDLRSGQPQHF	TGCAGTGCTAGAGATCTGAGGAGTGGACAGCCCCAGCATTTT
TRBJ2-7	TRBV11-1	TRBD1	.	CASSDSGTGISYEQYF	TGTGCCAGCAGCGACTCCGGGACAGGGATCTCCTACGAGCAGTACTTC
TRBJ1-5	TRBV6-1	.	.	CASSDPFGDSNQPQHF	TGTGCCAGCAGTGATCCGTTTGGCGATAGCAATCAGCCCCAGCATTTT
TRBJ2-7	TRBV25-1	TRBD2	few	CASSAAGGFYEQYF	TGTGCCAGCAGTGCAGCGGGAGGGTTTTACGAGCAGTACTTC